Each of the 14 T cell receptor beta chains below was sequenced from the same sample in a study of molecular identifiers for immune sequencing clone quantification (dated 2018 in TCRdb). The library was prepared using PCR. Sequencing relied on a NextSeq 500. TCRdb took the public reads, trimmed them with fastp at Q25, ran MiXCR for clone calling and kept in-frame beta chains. Merged by CDR3 protein, the rows form single entries marked with the most common genes and DNA. Counted in this sample were fewer than 350,000 distinct CDR3 sequences; roughly a quarter of them appeared once. The top ten constitute around 0.76% of the sample. Specimen: naive CD8+ T cells from blood, with Jurkat cell RNA spiked in. The sample's cell subset or site label is to be understood as: FACS-sorted CD8+CD4-CCR7+CD45RA+ naive T cells. The receptors shown here come from a human donor in good health. Some libraries in this study had Jurkat cell RNA spiked in.

Turning to this clonotype: A read error may explain this, as a much larger clone is one base away. This sequence joins TRBV2 and TRBJ2-5, with D perhaps matching TRBD2 (5 bases). The CDR3 is 13 residues long. Trimming cost V 10 bases and J 7 bases, with 19 bases left between them. Germline CDR1 and CDR2: SNHLY and FYNNEI. CDR3 bases: TGTGCCAACAGAGGAGGAGTACTTGTGACCCAGTACTTC. Its translation: CANRGGVLVTQYF.

J is TRBJ1-2 and V is TRBV20-1; no clear D gene. This CDR3 is built from 14 residues. Trimming removed 0 bases from V and 1 base from J, with 9 bases in between. The germline V gene encodes CDR1 DFQATT and CDR2 SNEGSKA (reference sequence). CDR3 amino acids: CSARDLSGNYGYTF. For the CDR3, the DNA is TGCAGTGCTAGAGATCTGAGTGGTAACTATGGCTACACCTTC.

Of note for this clonotype: A much larger clonotype is one base distant, so this may be a read error. This chain joins TRBV7-9 and TRBJ2-4; no firm D call. Trimming removed 1 base at V and 0 bases at J, with 10 bases between. This CDR3 has 16 amino acids. Germline CDR1 and CDR2: SEHNR and FQNEAQ (reference sequence). The DNA of the CDR3 is TGTGCCAGCAGCTTAGGACATGGGCAAGCCAAAAACATTCAGTACTTC. Residues: CASSLGHGQAKNIQYF.

The V gene is TRBV6-2 or TRBV6-3, the J gene TRBJ2-5; perhaps TRBD2 as D (6 bases). This CDR3 has 13 amino acids. Looked up from germline, CDR1 is MNHEY and CDR2 is SVGEGT. Trimming took 6 bases from V and 2 from J, leaving 10 bases between them. The chain's CDR3 is CASRPGLQETQYF. Here the CDR3 DNA reads TGTGCCAGCAGACCGGGACTTCAAGAGACCCAGTACTTC.

This clonotype was seen many times. V and J are TRBV28 and TRBJ2-3; D gene uncertain. With 4 bases removed from V and 5 bases from J, the gap between germline ends came to 10 bases. CDR1 is MDHEN and CDR2 is SYDVKM in the germline V gene. The CDR3 extends over 13 amino acids. The CDR3 loop is CASSWFSQDTQYF. CDR3 DNA: TGTGCCAGCAGTTGGTTTTCGCAAGATACGCAGTATTTT. The full variable domain, rest sourced from reference TRBV28 and TRBJ2-3, is DVKVTQSSRYLVKRTGEKVFLECVQDMDHENMFWYRQDPGLGLRLIYFSYDVKMKEKGDIPEGYSVSREKKERFSLILESASTNQTSMYLCASSWFSQDTQYFGPGTRLTVL.

The chain has TRBV11-2 and TRBJ2-7; D unresolved. Germline loops: CDR1 SGHAT, CDR2 FQNNGV. V dropped 3 bases and J dropped 5 bases, with 8 bases sitting between them. The CDR3 length is 12 residues. The CDR3 reads CASSLGIHEQYF. Written as DNA, the CDR3 is TGTGCCAGCAGCTTGGGGATTCACGAGCAGTACTTC.

This clonotype was recorded many times. J is TRBJ1-5 and V is TRBV6-2 or TRBV6-3; D ambiguous. There are 17 residues in the CDR3. V dropped 3 bases and J dropped 3 bases, with 18 bases sitting between them. The V gene's germline CDR1 is MNHEY and CDR2 SVGEGT. The chain's CDR3 is CASSYRLGLSVNQPQHF. Written as DNA, the CDR3 is TGTGCCAGCAGTTATCGGTTGGGTTTGAGCGTCAATCAGCCCCAGCATTTT.

Only a few counts were recorded for this clonotype. This rearrangement joins TRBV4-3 to TRBJ2-1; D is perhaps TRBD1 (7 bases). The germline V gene encodes CDR1 LGHNA and CDR2 YSLEER. This CDR3 has 16 amino acids. V was clipped by 6 bases and J by 2 bases, with 17 bases between them. In nucleotides, the CDR3 is TGCGCCAGCAGAAAAGACAGGGCGGGGACCTACAATGAGCAGTTCTTC. The encoded protein is CASRKDRAGTYNEQFF.

The chain combines TRBV7-8 with TRBJ2-7; D not certain. Germline V lookup: CDR1 SGHVS, CDR2 FQNEAQ. V lost 5 bases, J lost 3 bases, and 14 bases lay in between. The CDR3 runs 14 residues. As DNA, the CDR3 is TGTGCCAGCAGCCCCGATGTAGTTGTCTACGAGCAGTACTTC. Its translation is CASSPDVVVYEQYF.

The CDR3 sequence is CASNFPTVYSNQPQHF. CDR3 coding DNA: TGTGCCAGCAATTTCCCGACAGTTTATAGCAATCAGCCCCAGCATTTT. The V gene is TRBV6-2 or TRBV6-3, the J gene TRBJ1-5; D might be TRBD1 (5 bases). The germline CDR1 and CDR2 sequences are MNHEY and SVGEGT. There are 16 residues in the CDR3. V lost 7 bases and J 0 bases, leaving 16 bases between the germline ends.

With regard to this clonotype: A much bigger clone sits one base away, suggesting this may be a read error. The chain employs TRBV7-2 and TRBJ1-4; the D is unclear. CDR3 length: 11 residues. V was pared by 3 bases and J by 13 bases, with 9 bases between. Germline CDR1 and CDR2: SGHTA and FQGNSA. This CDR3 reads CASSFGGRLFF. The CDR3 region has the DNA TGTGCCAGCAGCTTTGGTGGAAGACTGTTTTTT.

This clonotype was observed a handful of times. The rearrangement uses TRBV5-4 and TRBJ2-1; a possible D gene is TRBD2 (5 bases). The germline V and J ends were trimmed by 2 bases and 9 bases, with 12 bases remaining between them. The CDR3 loop spans 13 amino acids. The germline V gene has CDR1 SGHNT and CDR2 YYREEE (reference sequence). Here the CDR3 reads CASSFGGSGEQFF. The CDR3 DNA sequence: TGTGCCAGCAGCTTCGGTGGGAGTGGTGAGCAGTTCTTC. The variable domain in full, completed from reference TRBV5-4 and TRBJ2-1, reads ETGVTQSPTHLIKTRGQQVTLRCSSQSGHNTVSWYQQALGQGPQFIFQYYREEENGRGNFPPRFSGLQFPNYSSELNVNALELDDSALYLCASSFGGSGEQFFGPGTRLTVL.

V usage is TRBV6-2 or TRBV6-3 and J usage is TRBJ2-7; 10 nucleotides agree with TRBD1. The germline V gene encodes CDR1 MNHEY and CDR2 SVGEGT. V trimming: 7 bases; J trimming: 6 bases; junction bases outside the gene matches: 24. The length of the CDR3 is 19 residues. CDR3 protein: CASNLPPGTGVNSVSEQYF. In nucleotides, the CDR3 is TGTGCCAGCAACCTCCCGCCCGGGACAGGGGTCAACTCAGTCTCCGAGCAGTACTTC.

Concerning this clonotype: At one boundary the junction diverges from the germline segment, which might be a read error. For the CDR3, the DNA is TGTGCCAGCAGTACAGGGGGGACTGAAGTTTTCTTT. Residues: CASSTGGTEVFF. V and J are TRBV6-6 and TRBJ1-1, with TRBD1 matching 8 bases. Germline-derived CDR1 and CDR2 are MNHNY and SVGAGI (reference sequence). The CDR3 has 12 amino acids.